This is a list of T cell receptor beta chains from one sample in a study of regulatory T cells in long-lasting Graves disease. TCRdb itself ran the multiplex PCR reads through MiXCR, one entry per CDR3 protein. This sample yields fewer than 550,000 distinct CDR3 sequences, of which about 16% are seen a single time; 20% to 25% belongs to the top ten. The same sample was also used in a study of T cells in Graves' hyperthyroidism and ophthalmopathy.

The source was peripheral blood mononuclear cells (PBMCs), collected at new diagnosis, from a patient treated with antithyroid drugs. These receptors all come from a woman younger than 30 with Graves disease. Both conserved end residues are part of each CDR3. The D gene is left open where the match is weak. Only part of the rows carry a size: once, few, many, or a class if the clone is expanded.

cdr3_aa	cdr3_nt	v_call	j_call	clone_size	d_call
CASSSGTSGPYSYEQYF	TGTGCCAGCAGTTCCGGGACTAGCGGGCCCTACTCCTACGAGCAGTACTTC	TRBV7-9	TRBJ2-7	many	TRBD2
CASSLGARSYNEQFF	TGTGCCAGCAGCTTAGGAGCGCGCTCCTACAATGAGCAGTTCTTC	TRBV11-2	TRBJ2-1	many	NA
CASSWGTNSYEQYF	TGTGCCAGCAGCTGGGGGACTAACTCCTACGAGCAGTACTTC	TRBV7-8	TRBJ2-7	NA	TRBD2
CASSQDVDSSSYNEQFF	TGTGCCAGCAGCCAAGATGTCGATTCCAGCTCCTACAATGAGCAGTTCTTC	TRBV4-2	TRBJ2-1	many	NA
CASSQQNSGRVGTDTQYF	TGTGCCAGCAGCCAACAGAATAGCGGGAGGGTCGGCACAGATACGCAGTATTTT	TRBV4-2	TRBJ2-3	many	TRBD2
CAWSLGTNRAGEQFF	TGTGCCTGGAGTTTAGGGACTAATCGGGCGGGTGAGCAGTTCTTC	TRBV30	TRBJ2-1	few	TRBD2
CSAPPTAVSYNEQFF	TGCAGTGCTCCACCTACTGCGGTCTCCTACAATGAGCAGTTCTTC	TRBV20-1	TRBJ2-1	many	NA
CASSWDYSTDTQYF	TGTGCCAGCAGTTGGGACTACAGCACAGATACGCAGTATTTT	TRBV2	TRBJ2-3	many	TRBD2
CASTLQGRSNQPQHF	TGTGCCAGCACCTTGCAGGGAAGGAGCAATCAGCCCCAGCATTTT	TRBV6-1	TRBJ1-5	many	NA
CASGNTGTWGYTF	TGTGCCAGCGGCAATACCGGGACCTGGGGCTACACCTTC	TRBV12-3/TRBV12-4	TRBJ1-2	many	NA
CASSQDRDNYEQYF	TGTGCCAGCAGCCAAGACAGGGACAACTACGAGCAGTACTTC	TRBV11-2	TRBJ2-7	many	TRBD1